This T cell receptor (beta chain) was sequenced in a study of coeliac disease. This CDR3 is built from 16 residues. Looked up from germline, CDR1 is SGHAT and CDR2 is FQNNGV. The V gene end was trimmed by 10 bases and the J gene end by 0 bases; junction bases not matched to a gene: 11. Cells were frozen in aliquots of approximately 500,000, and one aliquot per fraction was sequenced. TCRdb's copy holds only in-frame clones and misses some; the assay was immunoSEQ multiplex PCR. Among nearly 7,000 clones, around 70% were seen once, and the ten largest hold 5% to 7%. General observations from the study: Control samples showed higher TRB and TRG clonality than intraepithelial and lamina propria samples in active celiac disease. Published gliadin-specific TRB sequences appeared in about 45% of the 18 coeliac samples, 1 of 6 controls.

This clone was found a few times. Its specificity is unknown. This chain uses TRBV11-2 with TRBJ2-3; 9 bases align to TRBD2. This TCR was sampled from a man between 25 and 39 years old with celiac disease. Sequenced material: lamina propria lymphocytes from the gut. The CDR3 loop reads CATAGAGGFSTDTQYF. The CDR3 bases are TGTGCCACGGCGGGTGCGGGGGGGTTTAGCACAGATACGCAGTATTTT.